What follows is one T cell receptor (beta chain) and its context. The target antigen is unknown. CDR1 and CDR2 (germline): SGHRS, YFSETQ. V lost 4 bases and J lost 3; bases outside the gene matches: 10. The CDR3 contains 15 residues. The data derive from a study of persistence of HIV-infected CD4 T cells. Cells were stimulated with CMV-infected fibroblast lysates at about 10 ug/mL. Memory cells lacking CD40L and CD69 with high CD45RO were sorted. PBMCs were depleted of CD8+ T cells before stimulation. Sequencing used immunoSEQ version 4 in survey mode. Clones were read by immunoSEQ multiplex PCR, and TCRdb kept only the in-frame ones, dropping some. The table records about 28,000 clones, approximately 78% of them present only once.

The sequencing here drew on CD4+ T cells sorted from PBMCs after approximately 18-hour stimulation, taken from a patient who received antiretroviral therapy. V is TRBV5-1 and J is TRBJ2-7; 7 bases are shared with TRBD1. The receptor was isolated from an adult man with HIV who was CMV-seropositive. CDR3 DNA: TGCGCCAGCAGCCCAAATGGGGGACAGTACTACGAGCAGTACTTC. It translates to CASSPNGGQYYEQYF.